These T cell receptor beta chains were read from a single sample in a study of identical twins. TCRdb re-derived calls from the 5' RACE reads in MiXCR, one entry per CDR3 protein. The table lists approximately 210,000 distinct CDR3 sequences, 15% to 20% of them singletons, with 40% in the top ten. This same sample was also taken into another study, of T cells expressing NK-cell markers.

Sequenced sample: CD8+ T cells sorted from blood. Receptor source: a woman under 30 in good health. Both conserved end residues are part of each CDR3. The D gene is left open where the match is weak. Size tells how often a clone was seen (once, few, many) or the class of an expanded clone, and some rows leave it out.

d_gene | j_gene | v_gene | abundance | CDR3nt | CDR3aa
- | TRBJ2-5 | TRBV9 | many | TGTGCCAGCAGCCCCCCCGACGGGAGAGAGACCCAGTACTTC | CASSPPDGRETQYF
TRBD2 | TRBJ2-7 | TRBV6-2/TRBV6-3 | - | TGTGCCAGCAAAAGGGAGCGGGGCTCTTCCTACGAGCAGTACTTC | CASKRERGSSYEQYF
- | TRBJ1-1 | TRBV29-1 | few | TGCAGCGTCGTTTCCCGGGGGCTCGGTGAAGCTTTCTTT | CSVVSRGLGEAFF
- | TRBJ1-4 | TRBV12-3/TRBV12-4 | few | TGTGCCAGCAGTTTTGGTCGAGAAAAACTGTTTTTT | CASSFGREKLFF
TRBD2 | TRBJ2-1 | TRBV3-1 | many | TGTGCCAGCAGCGTTAGACTAGCGGACAATGAGCAGTTCTTC | CASSVRLADNEQFF
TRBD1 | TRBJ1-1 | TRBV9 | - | TGTGCCAGCAGCGTATCGACAGGGGAAGCTTTCTTT | CASSVSTGEAFF
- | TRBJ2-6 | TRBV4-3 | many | TGCGCCAGCAGCCAAGATGGGCAGGGGCGGACTGGGGCCAACGTCCTGACTTTC | CASSQDGQGRTGANVLTF
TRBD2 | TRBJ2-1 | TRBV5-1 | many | TGCGCCAGCACCCTGGGACTAGCGGGAGATCTTAAGCAGTTCTTC | CASTLGLAGDLKQFF
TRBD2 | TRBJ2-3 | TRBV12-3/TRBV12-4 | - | TGTGCCACCAAGATAGCGGGGGGTCACCTCACAGATACGCAGTATTTT | CATKIAGGHLTDTQYF
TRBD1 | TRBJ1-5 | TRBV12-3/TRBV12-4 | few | TGTGCCAGCAGTTTGGGGGACAGGCAGCATTTT | CASSLGDRQHF
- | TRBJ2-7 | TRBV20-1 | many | TGCAGTGCTAGAGGCCAGCTCTCGAACTACGAGCAGTACTTC | CSARGQLSNYEQYF
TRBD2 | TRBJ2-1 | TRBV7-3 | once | TGTGCCAGCAGGCCGGGAGGGGTGTACAATGAGCAGTTCTTC | CASRPGGVYNEQFF
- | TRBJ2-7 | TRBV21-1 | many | TGTGCCAGCAGCAGCCCTCGTGGCGACTACGAGCAGTACTTC | CASSSPRGDYEQYF
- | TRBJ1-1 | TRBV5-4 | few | TGTGCCAGCCGGGGTAACGGGGGTACTGAAGCTTTCTTT | CASRGNGGTEAFF
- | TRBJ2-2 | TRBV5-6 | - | TGTGCCAGCAGCTCCGCTAACGGGGAGCTGTTTTTT | CASSSANGELFF
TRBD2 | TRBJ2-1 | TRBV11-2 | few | TGTGCCAGCAGCCATTGGGTTTTAGAGGGAGGGATGAAACTTGGGAATGAGCAGTTCTTC | CASSHWVLEGGMKLGNEQFF
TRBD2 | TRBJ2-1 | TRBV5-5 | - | TGTGCCAGCAGCTTAAGGGTAGCGGGATACACAGAGCAGTTCTTC | CASSLRVAGYTEQFF
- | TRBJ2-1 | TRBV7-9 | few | TGTGCCAGCAGCTTATTGCCCATAGTCTATGAGCAGTTCTTC | CASSLLPIVYEQFF
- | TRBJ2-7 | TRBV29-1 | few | TGCAGCGCCGGGGAGGGGGCGAACGAGCAGTACTTC | CSAGEGANEQYF
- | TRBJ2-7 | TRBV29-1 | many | TGCAGCGTTGAGGTGGGGCTCTACGAGCAGTACTTC | CSVEVGLYEQYF
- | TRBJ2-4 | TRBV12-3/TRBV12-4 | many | TGTGCCAGCAGTAGCATAGTGCCGGTCATTCAGTACTTC | CASSSIVPVIQYF
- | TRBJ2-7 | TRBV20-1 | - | TGCAGTGCTAGAAGGGGGAACTCCTACGAGCAGTACTTC | CSARRGNSYEQYF
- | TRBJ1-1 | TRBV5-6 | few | TGTGCCAGCAGCTTGAAAAGCACTGAAGCTTTCTTT | CASSLKSTEAFF
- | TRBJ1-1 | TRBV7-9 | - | TGTGCCAGCAGCCCCCCCGACACTGAAGCTTTCTTT | CASSPPDTEAFF
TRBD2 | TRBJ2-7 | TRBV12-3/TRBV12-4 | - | TGTGCCAGCAGACCGACTAGCGGGGGGGCTGGTTCCTACGAGCAGTACTTC | CASRPTSGGAGSYEQYF
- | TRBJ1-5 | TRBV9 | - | TGTGCCAGCAGCGTCGATGGAGGGGGACAGCCCCAGCATTTT | CASSVDGGGQPQHF
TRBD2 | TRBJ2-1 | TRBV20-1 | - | TGCAGTGCTAGAGATCGAGATTCTAGCGGGAGCTCCTACAATGAGCAGTTCTTC | CSARDRDSSGSSYNEQFF
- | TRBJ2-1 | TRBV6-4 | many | TGTGCCAGCAGTGACGACTCCTACAATGAGCAGTTCTTC | CASSDDSYNEQFF
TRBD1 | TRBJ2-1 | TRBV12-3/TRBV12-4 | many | TGTGCCAGCAGCCCAGGACAGGGTACCCATGAGCAGTTCTTC | CASSPGQGTHEQFF
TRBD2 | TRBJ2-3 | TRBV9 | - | TGTGCCAGCAGCGACTCGGGGGGGCCGATGGATACGCAGTATTTT | CASSDSGGPMDTQYF
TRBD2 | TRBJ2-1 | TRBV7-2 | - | TGTGCCAGCAGCTTATTGTTCCTTGGGGCGGGAGTCGATGAGCAGTTCTTC | CASSLLFLGAGVDEQFF
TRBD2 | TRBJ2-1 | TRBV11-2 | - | TGTGCCAGCGACTTGACGACTAGCGGTTACAATGAGCAGTTCTTC | CASDLTTSGYNEQFF
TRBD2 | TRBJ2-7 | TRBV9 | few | TGTGCCAGCAGCGGATCCGGGACTAGCGGGAGTAATTCCTACGAGCAGTACTTC | CASSGSGTSGSNSYEQYF
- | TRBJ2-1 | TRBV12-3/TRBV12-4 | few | TGTGCCAGCAGTTTAGCAGGGACAGAGCAGTTCTTC | CASSLAGTEQFF
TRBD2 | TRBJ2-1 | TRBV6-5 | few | TGTGCCAGCAGTTACTCAGCGGGGGGGGCGAATGAGCAGTTCTTC | CASSYSAGGANEQFF